This entry is about one T cell receptor (beta chain). The antigen is undetermined. This record comes from a study of cytomegalovirus exposure and HLA in healthy donors. The PCR made use of 60 Vbeta and 13 Jbeta primers. TCRdb keeps only in-frame clones here, not all; method: immunoSEQ multiplex PCR. This table holds 100,000 to 150,000 clones, around four fifths found once. Study-level findings and limits: For presence/absence analyses, sequencing depth was assumed to be roughly uniform across donors. A later analysis reportedly found fewer N-insertions in an Asian-associated ancestry cluster than the approximately 700-donor mean. Researchers counted around 180 TCR beta chains as cytomegalovirus-associated. Later on, a genetic analysis was performed. It linked a missense variant in DCLRE1C with V- and J-gene trimming of TCR beta.

Germline loops: CDR1 MNHEY, CDR2 SVGAGI. Trimming took 11 bases from V and 5 from J, leaving 20 bases between them. This CDR3 is 14 amino acids long. The chain links TRBV6-5 to TRBJ2-3; possibly TRBD2 for D (5 bases). The sequencing sample was made of PBMCs. The TCR was taken from a boy aged 2-9 years in good health and CMV-seronegative. The CDR3 sequence is CASKGQRQLDTQYF. In nucleotides, the CDR3 is TGTGCCTCAAAGGGCCAGCGGCAACTAGATACGCAGTATTTT.